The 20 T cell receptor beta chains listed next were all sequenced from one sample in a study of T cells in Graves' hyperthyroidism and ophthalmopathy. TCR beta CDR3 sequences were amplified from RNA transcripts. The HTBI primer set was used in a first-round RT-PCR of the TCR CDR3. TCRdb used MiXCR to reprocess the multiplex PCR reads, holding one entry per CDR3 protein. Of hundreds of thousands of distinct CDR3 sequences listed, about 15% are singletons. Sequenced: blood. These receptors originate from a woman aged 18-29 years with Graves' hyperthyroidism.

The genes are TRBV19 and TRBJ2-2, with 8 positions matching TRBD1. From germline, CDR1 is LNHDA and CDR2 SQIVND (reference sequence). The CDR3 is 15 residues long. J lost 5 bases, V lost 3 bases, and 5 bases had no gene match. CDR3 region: CASSIEQGVTGELFF. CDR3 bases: TGTGCCAGTAGTATCGAACAGGGGGTGACCGGGGAGCTGTTTTTT.

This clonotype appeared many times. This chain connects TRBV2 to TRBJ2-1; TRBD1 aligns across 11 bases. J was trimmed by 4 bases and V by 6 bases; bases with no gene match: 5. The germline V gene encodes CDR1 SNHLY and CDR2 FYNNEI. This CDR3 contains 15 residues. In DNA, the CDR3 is TGTGCCAGCAGCGTGGACAGGGGGCCTTACAATGAGCAGTTCTTC. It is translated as CASSVDRGPYNEQFF. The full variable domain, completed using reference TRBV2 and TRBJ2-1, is EPEVTQTPSHQVTQMGQEVILRCVPISNHLYFYWYRQILGQKVEFLVSFYNNEISEKSEIFDDQFSVERPDGSNFTLKIRSTKLEDSAMYFCASSVDRGPYNEQFFGPGTRLTVL.

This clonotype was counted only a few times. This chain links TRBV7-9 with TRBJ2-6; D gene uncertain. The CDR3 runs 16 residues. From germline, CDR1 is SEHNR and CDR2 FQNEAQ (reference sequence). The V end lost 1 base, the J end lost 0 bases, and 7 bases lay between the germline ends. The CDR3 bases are TGTGCCAGCAGCTTAGTCGAGGTCTCTGGGGCCAACGTCCTGACTTTC. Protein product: CASSLVEVSGANVLTF.

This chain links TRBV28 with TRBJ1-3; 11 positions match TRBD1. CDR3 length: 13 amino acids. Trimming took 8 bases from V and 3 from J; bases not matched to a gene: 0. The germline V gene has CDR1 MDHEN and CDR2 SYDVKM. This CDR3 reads CASGTGGGNTIYF. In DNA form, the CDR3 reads TGTGCCAGCGGGACAGGGGGTGGAAACACCATATATTTT. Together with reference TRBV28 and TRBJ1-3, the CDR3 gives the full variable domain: DVKVTQSSRYLVKRTGEKVFLECVQDMDHENMFWYRQDPGLGLRLIYFSYDVKMKEKGDIPEGYSVSREKKERFSLILESASTNQTSMYLCASGTGGGNTIYFGEGSWLTVV.

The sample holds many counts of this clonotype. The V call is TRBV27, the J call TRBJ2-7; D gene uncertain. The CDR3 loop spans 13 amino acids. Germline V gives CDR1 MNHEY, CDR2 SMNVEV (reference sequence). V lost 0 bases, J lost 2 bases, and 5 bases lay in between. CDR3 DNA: TGTGCCAGCAGTTTATCAGCCGCCTACGAGCAGTACTTC. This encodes CASSLSAAYEQYF.

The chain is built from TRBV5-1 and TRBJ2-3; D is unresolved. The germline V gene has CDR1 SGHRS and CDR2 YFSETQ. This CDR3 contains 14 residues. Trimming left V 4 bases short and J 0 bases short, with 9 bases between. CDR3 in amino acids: CASSLETSTDTQYF. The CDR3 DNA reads TGCGCCAGCAGCCTCGAAACTAGCACAGATACGCAGTATTTT.

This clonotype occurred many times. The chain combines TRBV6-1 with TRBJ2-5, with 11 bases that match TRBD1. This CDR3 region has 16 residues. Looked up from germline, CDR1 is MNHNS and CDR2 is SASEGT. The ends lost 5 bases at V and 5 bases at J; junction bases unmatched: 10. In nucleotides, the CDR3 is TGTGCCAGCAGTTCCCACTGGACAGGGGGCAGGGAGACCCAGTACTTC. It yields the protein CASSSHWTGGRETQYF.

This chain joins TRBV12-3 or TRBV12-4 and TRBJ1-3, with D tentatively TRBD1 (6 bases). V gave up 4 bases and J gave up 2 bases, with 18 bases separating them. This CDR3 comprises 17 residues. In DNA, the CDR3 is TGTGCCAGCAGTTCGTTTTGGTGGGGGGCGCCTGGAAACACCATATATTTT. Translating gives CASSSFWWGAPGNTIYF.

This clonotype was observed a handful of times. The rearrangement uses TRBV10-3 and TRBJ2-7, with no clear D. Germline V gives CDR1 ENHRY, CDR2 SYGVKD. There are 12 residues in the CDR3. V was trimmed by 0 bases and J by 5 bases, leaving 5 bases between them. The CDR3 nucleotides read TGTGCCATCAGTGAGTCGGTGGACGAGCAGTACTTC. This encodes CAISESVDEQYF.

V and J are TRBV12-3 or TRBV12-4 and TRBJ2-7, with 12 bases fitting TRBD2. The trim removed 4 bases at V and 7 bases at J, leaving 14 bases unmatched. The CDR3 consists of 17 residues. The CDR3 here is CASSSRLAGDVSEEQYF. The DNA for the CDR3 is TGTGCCAGCAGTTCACGACTAGCGGGAGATGTCTCGGAGGAGCAGTACTTC.

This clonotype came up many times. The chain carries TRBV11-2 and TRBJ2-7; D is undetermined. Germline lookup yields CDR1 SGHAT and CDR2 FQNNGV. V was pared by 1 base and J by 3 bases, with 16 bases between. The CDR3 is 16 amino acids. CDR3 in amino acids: CASSLGAAGQFYEQYF. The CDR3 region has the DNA TGTGCCAGCAGCTTAGGGGCGGCAGGTCAATTCTACGAGCAGTACTTC.

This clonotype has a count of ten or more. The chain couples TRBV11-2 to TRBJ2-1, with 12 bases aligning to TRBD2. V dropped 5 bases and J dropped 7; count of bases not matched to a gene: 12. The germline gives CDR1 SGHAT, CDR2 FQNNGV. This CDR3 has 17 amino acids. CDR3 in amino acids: CASSTRTSGTPWNEQFF. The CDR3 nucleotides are TGTGCCAGCAGCACGCGGACTAGCGGGACCCCGTGGAATGAGCAGTTCTTC.

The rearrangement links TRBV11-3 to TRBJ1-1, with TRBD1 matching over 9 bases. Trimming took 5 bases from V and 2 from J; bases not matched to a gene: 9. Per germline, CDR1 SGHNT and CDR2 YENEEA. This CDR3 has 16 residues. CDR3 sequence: CASSPWTGEGNTEAFF. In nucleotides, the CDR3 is TGTGCCAGCAGCCCCTGGACAGGGGAAGGAAACACTGAAGCTTTCTTT.

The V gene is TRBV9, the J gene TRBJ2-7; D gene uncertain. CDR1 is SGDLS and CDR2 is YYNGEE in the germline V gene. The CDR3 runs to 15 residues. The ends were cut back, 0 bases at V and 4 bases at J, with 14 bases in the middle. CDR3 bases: TGTGCCAGCAGCGTAGGTCCCAGCGCGGATTACGAGCAGTACTTC. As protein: CASSVGPSADYEQYF.

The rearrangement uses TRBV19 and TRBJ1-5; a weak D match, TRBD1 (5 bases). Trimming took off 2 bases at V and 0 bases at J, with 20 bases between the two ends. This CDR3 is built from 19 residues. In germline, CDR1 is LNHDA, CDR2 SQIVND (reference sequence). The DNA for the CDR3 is TGTGCCAGTAGTATATCCCGGGGCCCAGCTCAGGGTAGCAATCAGCCCCAGCATTTT. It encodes CASSISRGPAQGSNQPQHF. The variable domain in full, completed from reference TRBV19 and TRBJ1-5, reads DGGITQSPKYLFRKEGQNVTLSCEQNLNHDAMYWYRQDPGQGLRLIYYSQIVNDFQKGDIAEGYSVSREKKESFPLTVTSAQKNPTAFYLCASSISRGPAQGSNQPQHFGDGTRLSIL.

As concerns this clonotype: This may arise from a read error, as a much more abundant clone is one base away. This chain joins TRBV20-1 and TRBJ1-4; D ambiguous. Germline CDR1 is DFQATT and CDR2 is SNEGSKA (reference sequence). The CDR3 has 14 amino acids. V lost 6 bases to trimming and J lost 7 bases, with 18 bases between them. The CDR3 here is CSAPRPGRSEKLFF. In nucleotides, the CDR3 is TGCAGTGCCCCTCGGCCGGGCAGAAGTGAAAAACTGTTTTTT.

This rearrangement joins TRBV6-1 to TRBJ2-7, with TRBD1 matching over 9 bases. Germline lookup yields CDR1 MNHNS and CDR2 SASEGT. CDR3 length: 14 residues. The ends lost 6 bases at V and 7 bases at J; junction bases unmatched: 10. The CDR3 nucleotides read TGTGCCAGCAGGTCTCCTACAGGGGGCGGGGAGCAGTACTTC. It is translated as CASRSPTGGGEQYF.

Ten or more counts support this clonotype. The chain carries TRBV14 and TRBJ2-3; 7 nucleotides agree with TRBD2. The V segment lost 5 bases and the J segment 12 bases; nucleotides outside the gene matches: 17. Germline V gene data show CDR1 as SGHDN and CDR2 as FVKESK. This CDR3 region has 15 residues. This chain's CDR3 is CASSSRGGVGPVQYF. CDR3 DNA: TGTGCCAGCAGCTCCCGGGGAGGGGTCGGTCCCGTCCAGTATTTT.

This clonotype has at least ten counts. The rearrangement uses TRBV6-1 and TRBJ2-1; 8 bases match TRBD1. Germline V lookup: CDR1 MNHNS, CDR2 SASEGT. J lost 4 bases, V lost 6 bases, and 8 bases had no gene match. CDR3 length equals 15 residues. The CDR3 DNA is TGTGCCAGCAGCCCCAAACAGGGGGGTTACAATGAGCAGTTCTTC. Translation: CASSPKQGGYNEQFF.

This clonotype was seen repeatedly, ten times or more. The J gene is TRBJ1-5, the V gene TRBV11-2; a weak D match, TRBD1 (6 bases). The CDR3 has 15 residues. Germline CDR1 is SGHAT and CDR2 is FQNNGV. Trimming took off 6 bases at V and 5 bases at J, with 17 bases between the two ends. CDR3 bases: TGTGCCAGCAGGGGGGGGCAGGGTCGGGATCAGCCCCAGCATTTT. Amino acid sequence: CASRGGQGRDQPQHF.